What follows are 2 T cell receptor beta chains derived from one specimen sequenced in a study of PD-1 blockade in classical Hodgkin lymphoma. Only in-frame clones appear in the TCRdb table, and some are missing; sequencing was by immunoSEQ multiplex PCR. The data show around 25,000 clones, about 72% seen once. Noted time point: cycle 4 day 1 (C4D1), after about 6 weeks of nivolumab. In every patient, relapse followed autologous stem cell transplantation, while exposure to brentuximab vedotin differed. The sample in question was peripheral blood mononuclear cells (PBMCs), obtained before the fourth cycle of nivolumab. These receptors came from a human donor with classical Hodgkin lymphoma.

This clone has a handful of counts. The CDR3 DNA sequence: TGTGCCAGCAGCTTAAGGCCTTTGGGGGGTACGCAGTATTTT. It codes for CASSLRPLGGTQYF. The gene calls are TRBV11-2 and TRBJ2-3, with TRBD2 as a possible D gene (6 bases). Per germline, CDR1 SGHAT and CDR2 FQNNGV. Trimming took off 2 bases at V and 8 bases at J, with 14 bases between the two ends. The CDR3 runs to 14 residues.

The chain uses TRBV7-6 and TRBJ2-5; TRBD2 agrees at 7 bases. The CDR3 runs 17 residues. Germline loops: CDR1 SGHVS, CDR2 FNYEAQ. V lost 0 bases and J lost 3; bases outside the gene matches: 10. Written as DNA, the CDR3 is TGTGCCAGCAGCTTAGCGTACCCGGGAGGAGGGGAAGAGACCCAGTACTTC. Its protein product is CASSLAYPGGGEETQYF.